The TCR beta chain under discussion was sequenced for a study of T cells after posttransplantation cyclophosphamide listed by TCRdb under 2016. With respect to the entire study: The study tracked T cell repertoire reconstitution by TRB sequencing after myeloablative bone marrow transplantation using posttransplantation cyclophosphamide as GVHD prophylaxis. Blood from every one of the 30 to 40 PTCy patients who had 1-year posttransplant specimens underwent TRB sequencing. Antigen receptor sequencing covered samples from a few dozen PTCy-treated patients and some 15 of their related bone marrow donors. Because TRA and TRB clonality correlated tightly in under 10 samples, later TCR analyses were limited to TRB. Up to about 3 additional blood samples from 2 to 5.2 years after transplant were also TRB-sequenced in 3 patients, as was pretransplant blood from 4 patients. Public TRB sequences were queried against a database of over 3,600 sequences associated with responses to pathogens, tumor antigens, self-antigens and alloantigens.

Beyond this particular receptor, the publication reports: The TRB repertoires of T cells infiltrating skin or GI tract showed only limited overlap with the TRB repertoires of T cells in blood. At 1-2 months, donor-recipient similarity was low but rose over the first year, and the later blood repertoires were often dominated by donor CD8+ memory clones. Across about 40 patients, TRB clonality was highly associated with recipient CMV seropositivity and CMV reactivation, and diversity in PTCy patients was similar to diversity in CNI/methotrexate controls.

Via the germline V gene (reference sequence), CDR1 is MNHNY and CDR2 SVGAGI. The CDR3 starts with the cysteine, ends with the phenylalanine, and has 13 residues. The CDR3 DNA has 39 bases and is translated from base 1. Between the V and J ends, shortened by 2 bases and 7 bases respectively, the junction contains 9 bases. Genomic DNA was the input for TRB sequencing, which was run either with the immunoSEQ assay at survey resolution or with the hsTCRB kit. The paper's data handling went like this. The immunoSEQ software was used for initial read processing, and the LymphoSeq R package was used for repertoire analyses. Clonality was computed as 1 minus normalized Shannon entropy; Gini coefficient was also calculated for each TRB dataset. To infer phenotypes in unsorted samples, TRB sequences from sorted subsets of the recipient or donor were mapped onto the unsorted samples of the same recipient. Entries here come from immuneACCESS through TCRdb and include only in-frame sequences with V and J called. Some clones fail to appear in such tables; in the studies checked, an unresolved V gene covers under half of the shortfall, and the cause of the remainder is unknown. The DNA gave D and trimming, while V, J and clone size come from that table. The sample has 15,000 to 20,000 clones on record, around 78% of them singletons. The ten largest clonotypes hold about 8.6% of the sample.

For this clone: The antigen this receptor binds is unknown. No much larger clonotype is one base removed from it; base qualities were not supplied.

On the day of marrow donation, related bone marrow donors gave peripheral blood samples. Mononuclear cells from peripheral blood and bone marrow were separated by Ficoll-Hypaque density centrifugation and then cryopreserved. CD4+ and CD8+ T cells, including naive and memory subsets, were sorted by FACS on a FACSAria II. The source material was memory CD4+ T cells sorted from blood. The chain links TRBV6-6 with TRBJ2-1, and possibly TRBD1, on 5 matching bases. The source is a man in his thirties or forties in good health and a related stem cell transplant donor. The DNA reads as follows: TGTGCCAGCAGTTACCCAAAGGGGAATGAGCAGTTCTTC. Its protein is CASSYPKGNEQFF.